The rows below give T cell receptor beta chains drawn from one sample of a study of regulatory T cells in long-lasting Graves disease. MiXCR was run by TCRdb on the multiplex PCR reads, yielding one entry per CDR3 protein. The profile shows a few hundred thousand distinct CDR3 sequences, roughly 25% of them singletons. The sequencing here drew on peripheral blood mononuclear cells (PBMCs), taken when the disease was refractory, from a patient treated with antithyroid drugs. The receptors originated from a woman in her 40s with Graves disease. CDR3s include the opening cysteine and the closing phenylalanine or tryptophan. Each record gives: D gene, J gene, clone size, V gene, CDR3 protein, CDR3 DNA. A D gene is named only where the DNA matches it firmly. Size tells how often a clone was seen (once, few, many) or the class of an expanded clone, and some rows leave it out.

d_call: .
j_call: TRBJ2-4
clone_size: few
v_call: TRBV15
cdr3_aa: CATSYNRKNIQYF
cdr3_nt: TGTGCCACCAGCTACAACAGGAAAAACATTCAGTACTTC

d_call: TRBD2
j_call: TRBJ2-5
clone_size: .
v_call: TRBV20-1
cdr3_aa: CSAELADDHETQYF
cdr3_nt: TGCAGTGCGGAACTAGCGGACGATCACGAGACCCAGTACTTC

d_call: .
j_call: TRBJ2-7
clone_size: few
v_call: TRBV20-1
cdr3_aa: CSARYKQRSYEQYF
cdr3_nt: TGCAGTGCTCGCTATAAGCAGCGTTCCTACGAGCAGTACTTC

d_call: .
j_call: TRBJ2-7
clone_size: .
v_call: TRBV5-5
cdr3_aa: CASSSGQEYEQYF
cdr3_nt: TGTGCCAGCAGCTCTGGACAAGAATACGAGCAGTACTTC

d_call: .
j_call: TRBJ1-5
clone_size: .
v_call: TRBV19
cdr3_aa: CATNPGGGQPQHF
cdr3_nt: TGTGCCACAAACCCGGGAGGGGGTCAGCCCCAGCATTTT

d_call: TRBD1
j_call: TRBJ1-4
clone_size: many
v_call: TRBV12-3/TRBV12-4
cdr3_aa: CASSSLWTGKHEKLFF
cdr3_nt: TGTGCCAGCAGTTCATTATGGACAGGGAAGCATGAAAAACTGTTTTTT

d_call: .
j_call: TRBJ2-5
clone_size: .
v_call: TRBV5-4
cdr3_aa: CASSPDRQSGKQTQYF
cdr3_nt: TGTGCCAGCAGCCCGGACAGACAAAGTGGCAAGCAGACCCAGTACTTC

d_call: TRBD1
j_call: TRBJ1-1
clone_size: few
v_call: TRBV10-3
cdr3_aa: CAASDREGFGTEAFF
cdr3_nt: TGTGCCGCCTCGGACAGGGAGGGTTTCGGCACTGAAGCTTTCTTT

d_call: TRBD2
j_call: TRBJ2-7
clone_size: many
v_call: TRBV10-1
cdr3_aa: CASSGPLAGIYEQYF
cdr3_nt: TGCGCCAGCAGTGGGCCACTAGCGGGAATCTACGAGCAGTACTTC

d_call: .
j_call: TRBJ2-7
clone_size: few
v_call: TRBV19
cdr3_aa: CASSDSGYEQYF
cdr3_nt: TGTGCCAGTAGCGACTCCGGCTACGAGCAGTACTTC

d_call: .
j_call: TRBJ2-7
clone_size: few
v_call: TRBV13
cdr3_aa: CASSVEWGEAYEQYF
cdr3_nt: TGTGCCAGCAGCGTAGAATGGGGGGAAGCCTACGAGCAGTACTTC

d_call: .
j_call: TRBJ2-2
clone_size: few
v_call: TRBV30
cdr3_aa: CAWSVRDTGELFF
cdr3_nt: TGTGCCTGGAGTGTACGGGACACCGGGGAGCTGTTTTTT

d_call: .
j_call: TRBJ2-2
clone_size: few
v_call: TRBV2
cdr3_aa: CASRDFRAGELFF
cdr3_nt: TGTGCCAGCCGGGACTTTCGCGCCGGGGAGCTGTTTTTT

d_call: .
j_call: TRBJ1-1
clone_size: many
v_call: TRBV28
cdr3_aa: CASRTWENTEAFF
cdr3_nt: TGTGCCAGCAGGACGTGGGAGAACACTGAAGCTTTCTTT

d_call: TRBD2
j_call: TRBJ2-2
clone_size: .
v_call: TRBV20-1
cdr3_aa: CSARAELAGPNTGELFF
cdr3_nt: TGCAGTGCTAGAGCGGAACTAGCGGGACCGAACACCGGGGAGCTGTTTTTT

d_call: .
j_call: TRBJ2-7
clone_size: many
v_call: TRBV6-9
cdr3_aa: CASSYEDSPTDEQYF
cdr3_nt: TGTGCCAGCAGTTATGAGGACTCCCCAACGGACGAGCAGTACTTC

d_call: TRBD2
j_call: TRBJ2-1
clone_size: .
v_call: TRBV12-3/TRBV12-4
cdr3_aa: CASSLRTSGGVYEQFF
cdr3_nt: TGTGCCAGCAGTTTACGGACTAGCGGAGGGGTCTATGAGCAGTTCTTC

d_call: .
j_call: TRBJ2-7
clone_size: .
v_call: TRBV19
cdr3_aa: CASSMSGEEQYF
cdr3_nt: TGTGCCAGTAGTATGTCAGGGGAGGAGCAGTACTTC

d_call: .
j_call: TRBJ1-5
clone_size: .
v_call: TRBV6-1
cdr3_aa: CASGLDQPQHF
cdr3_nt: TGTGCCAGCGGGTTGGATCAGCCCCAGCATTTT

d_call: TRBD1
j_call: TRBJ1-1
clone_size: .
v_call: TRBV20-1
cdr3_aa: CSARTGGVTEAFF
cdr3_nt: TGCAGTGCGCGGACAGGGGGCGTCACTGAAGCTTTCTTT

d_call: .
j_call: TRBJ1-1
clone_size: few
v_call: TRBV14
cdr3_aa: CASSQGQVNTEAFF
cdr3_nt: TGTGCCAGCAGCCAAGGACAGGTTAACACTGAAGCTTTCTTT

d_call: .
j_call: TRBJ1-1
clone_size: .
v_call: TRBV11-2
cdr3_aa: CASSLTRGGGHTEAFF
cdr3_nt: TGTGCCAGCAGCTTAACCCGGGGGGGGGGTCACACTGAAGCTTTCTTT

d_call: TRBD1
j_call: TRBJ2-1
clone_size: once
v_call: TRBV28
cdr3_aa: CASGPTPSTGHYYNEQFF
cdr3_nt: TGTGCCAGCGGCCCTACCCCTTCGACAGGGCATTACTACAATGAGCAGTTCTTC

d_call: .
j_call: TRBJ1-1
clone_size: .
v_call: TRBV20-1
cdr3_aa: CSALLRTEAFF
cdr3_nt: TGCAGTGCGCTCCTTCGGACTGAAGCTTTCTTT

d_call: .
j_call: TRBJ2-4
clone_size: few
v_call: TRBV19
cdr3_aa: CASSDAVLNIQYF
cdr3_nt: TGTGCCAGTAGTGATGCGGTACTAAACATTCAGTACTTC

d_call: TRBD2
j_call: TRBJ2-5
clone_size: many
v_call: TRBV28
cdr3_aa: CASSLTAGLAEAPQETQYF
cdr3_nt: TGTGCCAGCAGTTTAACAGCGGGACTAGCGGAGGCTCCTCAAGAGACCCAGTACTTC

d_call: .
j_call: TRBJ1-6
clone_size: many
v_call: TRBV28
cdr3_aa: CASSLTEYNSPLHF
cdr3_nt: TGTGCCAGCAGTTTAACCGAATATAATTCACCCCTCCACTTT

d_call: .
j_call: TRBJ2-5
clone_size: few
v_call: TRBV4-1
cdr3_aa: CASSQSSRTDQETQYF
cdr3_nt: TGCGCCAGCAGCCAGTCATCAAGGACAGACCAAGAGACCCAGTACTTC

d_call: TRBD1
j_call: TRBJ1-2
clone_size: many
v_call: TRBV28
cdr3_aa: CASSEGTGPLYGYTF
cdr3_nt: TGTGCCAGCAGCGAGGGGACAGGGCCCCTCTATGGCTACACCTTC

d_call: .
j_call: TRBJ1-2
clone_size: many
v_call: TRBV28
cdr3_aa: CASRTPGTNGYTF
cdr3_nt: TGTGCCAGCCGTACCCCCGGGACAAATGGCTACACCTTC

d_call: .
j_call: TRBJ1-1
clone_size: .
v_call: TRBV5-1
cdr3_aa: CASSWDSGNTEAFF
cdr3_nt: TGCGCCAGCAGCTGGGACTCGGGGAACACTGAAGCTTTCTTT

d_call: TRBD1
j_call: TRBJ2-7
clone_size: many
v_call: TRBV24-1
cdr3_aa: CATSATGTGTYEQYF
cdr3_nt: TGTGCCACCAGTGCCACCGGGACAGGGACCTACGAGCAGTACTTC

d_call: .
j_call: TRBJ1-5
clone_size: few
v_call: TRBV4-1
cdr3_aa: CASSQDASNQPQHF
cdr3_nt: TGCGCCAGCAGCCAAGACGCCAGCAATCAGCCCCAGCATTTT

d_call: TRBD1
j_call: TRBJ1-5
clone_size: many
v_call: TRBV12-3/TRBV12-4
cdr3_aa: CASSRRTGDNQPQHF
cdr3_nt: TGTGCCAGCAGTAGACGAACAGGGGACAATCAGCCCCAGCATTTT

d_call: .
j_call: TRBJ2-2
clone_size: many
v_call: TRBV7-8
cdr3_aa: CASSLGQDSNTGELFF
cdr3_nt: TGTGCCAGCAGCTTAGGACAGGACTCGAACACCGGGGAGCTGTTTTTT

d_call: TRBD2
j_call: TRBJ2-2
clone_size: few
v_call: TRBV2
cdr3_aa: CANSETTSGSLAGELFF
cdr3_nt: TGTGCCAACAGTGAAACCACTAGCGGGAGTTTGGCCGGGGAGCTGTTTTTT

d_call: TRBD1
j_call: TRBJ2-7
clone_size: few
v_call: TRBV27
cdr3_aa: CASRPFSGDRDYYEQYF
cdr3_nt: TGTGCCAGCAGGCCCTTTTCGGGGGACAGGGATTACTACGAGCAGTACTTC

d_call: .
j_call: TRBJ2-7
clone_size: many
v_call: TRBV6-5
cdr3_aa: CASSYSGQWGAYEQYF
cdr3_nt: TGTGCCAGCAGTTACAGCGGACAGTGGGGGGCCTACGAGCAGTACTTC

d_call: .
j_call: TRBJ1-5
clone_size: few
v_call: TRBV14
cdr3_aa: CASSHKDQPQHF
cdr3_nt: TGTGCCAGCAGCCATAAGGATCAGCCCCAGCATTTT

d_call: TRBD2
j_call: TRBJ2-1
clone_size: .
v_call: TRBV24-1
cdr3_aa: CATSDPGLAGGLSYNEQFF
cdr3_nt: TGTGCCACCAGTGATCCGGGACTAGCGGGAGGACTCTCCTACAATGAGCAGTTCTTC

d_call: .
j_call: TRBJ1-1
clone_size: .
v_call: TRBV6-1
cdr3_aa: CASSQQPGQRNTEAFF
cdr3_nt: TGTGCCAGCAGCCAACAACCGGGACAAAGGAACACTGAAGCTTTCTTT

d_call: .
j_call: TRBJ2-1
clone_size: .
v_call: TRBV28
cdr3_aa: CASSRNGARNEQFF
cdr3_nt: TGTGCCAGCAGCCGAAACGGAGCTCGGAATGAGCAGTTCTTC

d_call: .
j_call: TRBJ1-2
clone_size: many
v_call: TRBV11-2
cdr3_aa: CASSSTDRGAYGYTF
cdr3_nt: TGTGCCAGCAGTTCTACCGACCGGGGGGCTTATGGCTACACCTTC

d_call: TRBD2
j_call: TRBJ2-7
clone_size: many
v_call: TRBV6-1
cdr3_aa: CASSIPGLAGDEQYF
cdr3_nt: TGTGCCAGCAGTATCCCTGGACTAGCGGGAGACGAGCAGTACTTC

d_call: .
j_call: TRBJ2-5
clone_size: many
v_call: TRBV7-2
cdr3_aa: CASSLSRGETQYF
cdr3_nt: TGTGCCAGCAGCTTAAGTCGCGGGGAGACCCAGTACTTC

d_call: TRBD2
j_call: TRBJ2-5
clone_size: .
v_call: TRBV5-1
cdr3_aa: CATTRGLADTGETQYF
cdr3_nt: TGCGCCACCACTCGTGGACTAGCGGATACCGGAGAGACCCAGTACTTC

d_call: .
j_call: TRBJ2-2
clone_size: .
v_call: TRBV7-9
cdr3_aa: CARTPTGANTGELFF
cdr3_nt: TGTGCCAGAACCCCGACAGGCGCGAACACCGGGGAGCTGTTTTTT

d_call: .
j_call: TRBJ2-5
clone_size: many
v_call: TRBV2
cdr3_aa: CASRALGQETQYF
cdr3_nt: TGTGCCAGCAGAGCATTAGGACAAGAGACCCAGTACTTC

d_call: .
j_call: TRBJ2-1
clone_size: .
v_call: TRBV12-3/TRBV12-4
cdr3_aa: CASSLAVRPPYNEQFF
cdr3_nt: TGTGCCAGCAGTTTAGCGGTCCGCCCGCCCTACAATGAGCAGTTCTTC

d_call: .
j_call: TRBJ1-2
clone_size: many
v_call: TRBV6-1
cdr3_aa: CASTHSGPSVPSGYTF
cdr3_nt: TGTGCCAGCACCCACTCTGGGCCCAGCGTACCATCCGGCTACACCTTC

d_call: TRBD2
j_call: TRBJ2-7
clone_size: many
v_call: TRBV28
cdr3_aa: CASSLIGGTSGYEQYF
cdr3_nt: TGTGCCAGCAGTTTAATCGGAGGGACTAGCGGCTACGAGCAGTACTTC

d_call: TRBD1
j_call: TRBJ2-2
clone_size: .
v_call: TRBV2
cdr3_aa: CVSSWDRTNTGELFF
cdr3_nt: TGTGTCAGCAGTTGGGACAGGACGAACACCGGGGAGCTGTTTTTT

d_call: TRBD1
j_call: TRBJ1-2
clone_size: many
v_call: TRBV2
cdr3_aa: CASSGQGVYGYTF
cdr3_nt: TGTGCCAGCAGTGGACAGGGGGTTTATGGCTACACCTTC

d_call: TRBD1
j_call: TRBJ2-3
clone_size: once
v_call: TRBV6-2/TRBV6-3
cdr3_aa: CASSYPDRGLTDTQYF
cdr3_nt: TGTGCCAGCAGTTACCCAGACAGGGGGCTTACAGATACGCAGTATTTT

d_call: .
j_call: TRBJ2-5
clone_size: many
v_call: TRBV20-1
cdr3_aa: CSAGVGSETQYF
cdr3_nt: TGCAGTGCTGGGGTGGGAAGCGAGACCCAGTACTTC